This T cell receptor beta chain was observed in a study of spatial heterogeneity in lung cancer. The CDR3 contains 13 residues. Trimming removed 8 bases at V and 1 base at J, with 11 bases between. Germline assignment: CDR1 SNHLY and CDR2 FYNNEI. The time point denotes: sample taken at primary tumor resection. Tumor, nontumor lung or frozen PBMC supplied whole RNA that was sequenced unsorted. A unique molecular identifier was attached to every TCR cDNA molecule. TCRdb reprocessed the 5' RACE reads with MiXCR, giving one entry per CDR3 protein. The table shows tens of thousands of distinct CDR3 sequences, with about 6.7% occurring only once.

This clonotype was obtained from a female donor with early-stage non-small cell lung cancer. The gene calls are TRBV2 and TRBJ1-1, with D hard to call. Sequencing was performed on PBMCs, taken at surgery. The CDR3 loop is CASRNWGNTEAFF. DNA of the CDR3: TGTGCCAGCCGCAATTGGGGGAACACTGAAGCTTTCTTT. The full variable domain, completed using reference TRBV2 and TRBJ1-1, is EPEVTQTPSHQVTQMGQEVILRCVPISNHLYFYWYRQILGQKVEFLVSFYNNEISEKSEIFDDQFSVERPDGSNFTLKIRSTKLEDSAMYFCASRNWGNTEAFFGQGTRLTVV.